This record covers a single TCR beta chain. The source of the sample is a study of T cell changes during pregnancy in multiple sclerosis. Method: immunoSEQ multiplex PCR; TCRdb's copy keeps in-frame clones and lacks some. The profile shows about 46,000 clones, approximately 92% of them singletons. In germline, CDR1 is SGHDN, CDR2 FVKESK. V dropped 0 bases and J dropped 9; count of bases not matched to a gene: 11. There are 17 residues in the CDR3. The chain couples TRBV14 to TRBJ2-1, with 10 nucleotides matching TRBD2. The TCR comes from a female donor with multiple sclerosis, enrolled in a pregnancy study. Sample: CD8+ T cells from peripheral blood mononuclear cells, taken after pregnancy. CDR3 sequence: CASSQDSGGASLSEQFF. In DNA, the CDR3 is TGTGCCAGCAGCCAAGACAGCGGGGGGGCGTCTTTGAGTGAGCAGTTCTTC.